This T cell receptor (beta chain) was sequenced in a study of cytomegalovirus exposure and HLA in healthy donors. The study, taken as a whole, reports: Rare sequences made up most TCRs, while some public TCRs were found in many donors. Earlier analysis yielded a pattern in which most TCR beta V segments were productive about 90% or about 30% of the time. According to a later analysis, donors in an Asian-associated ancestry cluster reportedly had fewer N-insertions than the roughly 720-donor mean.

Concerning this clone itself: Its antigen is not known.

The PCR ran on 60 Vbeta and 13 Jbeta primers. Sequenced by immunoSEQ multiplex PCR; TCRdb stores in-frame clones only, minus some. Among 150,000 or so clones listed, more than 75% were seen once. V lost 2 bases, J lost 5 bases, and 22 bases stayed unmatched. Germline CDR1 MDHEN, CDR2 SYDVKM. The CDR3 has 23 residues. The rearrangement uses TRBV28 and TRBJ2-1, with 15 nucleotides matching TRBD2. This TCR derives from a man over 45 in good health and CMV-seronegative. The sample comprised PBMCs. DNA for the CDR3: TGTGCCAGCAGTTTAGGAACTCCGGGACTAGCGGGAGGAGGGGGTTCTTTTAACAATGAGCAGTTCTTC. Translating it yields CASSLGTPGLAGGGGSFNNEQFF.